This T cell receptor (beta chain) was retrieved from a study of regulatory T cells in long-lasting Graves disease. This clonotype was counted between two and nine times. Its antigen is unknown. Germline CDR1 ENHRY, CDR2 SYGVKD. The ends were cut back, 4 bases at V and 2 bases at J, with 11 bases in the middle. CDR3 length equals 14 residues. Regarding time point: persistent/refractory GD, antithyroid drugs over 5 years with positive TRAb. The TCR library was made from RNA extracted from PBMCs. Regarding the study as a whole: Accuracy could have been hurt by small sample size.

Building of the TCR beta libraries involved iRepertoire HTBI primers and Arm-PCR of CDR3 regions. TCRdb fed the multiplex PCR reads into MiXCR, producing one record per CDR3 protein. The data hold a few hundred thousand distinct CDR3 sequences, with roughly 25% observed a single time. This material consisted of peripheral blood mononuclear cells (PBMCs), taken when the disease was refractory, from a patient treated with antithyroid drugs. J is TRBJ1-1 and V is TRBV10-3, with D uncertain. The TCR sequence derives from a woman in her 40s with Graves disease. CDR3 bases: TGTGCCATCAGTGGGTCGGCGACAAACACTGAAGCTTTCTTT. This sequence encodes CAISGSATNTEAFF.